This entry features one T cell receptor (beta chain) sequence. Its target is unknown. After removal of 0 bases from V and 7 bases from J, the junction contained 13 bases not matched to a gene. Per the germline V gene, CDR1 is SGHRS and CDR2 is YFSETQ. The CDR3 runs to 16 residues. Sequencing was performed with immunoSEQ multiplex PCR; in TCRdb, only in-frame clones are kept and a portion is missing. The sample holds over a million clones; about four fifths are singletons and the top ten take roughly 0.65%. This sample is drawn from a study of shared clonotypes between healthy human individuals. Notes on the study in general: Some clonotypes were shared by all four sorted-subset donors, while others were not shared. The non-shared ones had lower generation probabilities than the shared ones.

The TCR sequence derives from a man in his late teens or twenties in good health. Some clones in this sample may be carry-over from other donors' samples. The material sequenced was memory CD4+ T cells from PBMCs. Subset meaning: CD45RA-negative fraction. The chain uses TRBV5-1 and TRBJ2-7; 7 nucleotides align to TRBD1. This chain's CDR3 is CASSLGDRGGPWEQYF. CDR3 nucleotides: TGCGCCAGCAGCTTGGGGGACAGAGGGGGCCCATGGGAGCAGTACTTC.